The TCR beta chain under discussion was sequenced for a study of cytomegalovirus exposure and HLA in healthy donors. Only one count was recorded for this clone. What it recognizes is unknown. At one end, the junction sequence differs from germline, possibly due to a read error. Both 60 Vbeta primers and 13 Jbeta primers went into the PCR. Measured with immunoSEQ multiplex PCR; TCRdb has only the in-frame clones, and not every one. The top ten hold about 3% of the sample, which has tens of thousands of clones, 82% seen once. The V gene's germline CDR1 is SQVTM and CDR2 ANQGSEA. The CDR3 sequence is 11 residues long. Study-wide results and limits: It was reported that TCR beta sequences correctly inferred the HLA-A and HLA-B alleles for most subjects. Later work found that TCR association rates differed between HLA loci; DRB1 had the most and HLA-C the fewest.

This TCR was recovered from a man aged 50-59 years in good health and CMV-seronegative. The chain recombines TRBV29-1 with TRBJ1-2, with D possibly matching TRBD1 (5 bases). Sequenced sample: PBMCs. The CDR3 here is CSVEEGLNRDF. DNA of the CDR3: TGCAGCGTTGAAGAGGGACTAAACCGGGACTTC.